This T cell receptor beta chain was captured by sequencing in a study of a mutant IDH1 vaccine in newly diagnosed glioma. Study information: Before enrollment, patients got radiotherapy alone, temozolomide alone, or mostly the combination.

Data came from immunoSEQ multiplex PCR; TCRdb stores just in-frame clones and leaves some out. This table holds tens of thousands of clones, around 86% found once. Study-wide results and caveats: Changes in the top peripheral T cell clonotypes seemingly had no bearing on pseudoprogression.

The CDR3 loop spans 13 amino acids. Germline V CDR1 and CDR2: SGDLS, YYNGEE. Trimming stripped 4 bases from V and 2 bases from J, with 7 bases between. A remark on this clone: What it recognizes is unknown.

Time point reported: week 47, end of study. In every dose of vaccine, 300 ug of mutant IDH1 20-mer peptide was given alongside topical imiquimod. V and J are TRBV9 and TRBJ1-3; D gene uncertain. The material was PBMCs, obtained from a glioma patient whose treatment included an IDH1 peptide vaccine. The receptor comes from a woman aged 50 to 65 with glioma. CDR3: CASSPRPGNTIYF. DNA for the CDR3: TGTGCCAGCAGCCCCCGGCCTGGAAACACCATATATTTT.